The entry below gives a single T cell receptor (beta chain) sequence along with its context. Its antigen is undetermined. By 5'RACE template switching, TCR cDNA was produced, with a universal primer site and UMIs added in the process. MiXCR, applied by TCRdb to the 5' RACE reads, yields one record per CDR3 protein. This table has 68,000 or so distinct CDR3 sequences, approximately 7% appearing once. The data originate from a study of T cells after yellow fever vaccination. Study-wide findings and caveats: The study re-detected most primary-vaccination clones after the booster (96% CD4, 85% to 90% CD8). Some clonotypes, a small share, were shared between CD4 and CD8 compartments. Faster peaking, at day 5 versus 15, marked a secondary response that was weaker.

Per the germline V gene, CDR1 is MGHRA and CDR2 is YSYEKL. V shed 1 base, J shed 7 bases, and the junction held 5 bases outside the gene matches. CDR3 size: 15 residues. This TCR was recovered from a man younger than 35 who received the YFV17D yellow fever vaccine. The V gene is TRBV4-1, the J gene TRBJ2-1; 9 bases align to TRBD2. Sequenced material: CD8+ T cells sorted from PBMCs, taken around 45 days after the first yellow fever vaccination. CDR3 in DNA: TGCGCCAGCAGCCAAGCTCTAGCGGGGTTTAATGAGCAGTTCTTC. As protein: CASSQALAGFNEQFF.